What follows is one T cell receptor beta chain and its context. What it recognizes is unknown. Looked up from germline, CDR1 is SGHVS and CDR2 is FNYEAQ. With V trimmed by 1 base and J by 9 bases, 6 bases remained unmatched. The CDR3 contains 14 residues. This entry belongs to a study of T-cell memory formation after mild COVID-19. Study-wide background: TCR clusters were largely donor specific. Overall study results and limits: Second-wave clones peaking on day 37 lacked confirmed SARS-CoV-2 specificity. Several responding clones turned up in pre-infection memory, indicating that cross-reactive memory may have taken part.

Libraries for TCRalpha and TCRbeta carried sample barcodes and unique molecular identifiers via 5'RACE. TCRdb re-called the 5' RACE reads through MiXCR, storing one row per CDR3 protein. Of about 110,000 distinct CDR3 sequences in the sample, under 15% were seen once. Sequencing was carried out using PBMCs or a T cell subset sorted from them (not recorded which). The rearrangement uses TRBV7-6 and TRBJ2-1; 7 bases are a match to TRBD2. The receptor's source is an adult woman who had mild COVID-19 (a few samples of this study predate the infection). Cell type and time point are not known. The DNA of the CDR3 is TGTGCCAGCAGCTTAGAGCGGGACTGGGGTGAGCAGTTCTTC. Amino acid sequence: CASSLERDWGEQFF.